The 15 T cell receptor beta chains listed next were all sequenced from one sample in a study of early T cells in non-severe SARS-CoV-2 infection. TCRdb fed the 5' RACE reads into MiXCR, producing one record per CDR3 protein. The table lists approximately 39,000 distinct CDR3 sequences, 3.5% to 5% of them singletons, with roughly 17% in the top ten. Sequenced input: whole blood. The source of these receptors is an adult who was a healthcare worker with PCR-confirmed SARS-CoV-2 infection or an uninfected control (not recorded which).

This clonotype was recorded at least ten times. V gene TRBV15 combines with J gene TRBJ2-1; D not resolved. The CDR3 is made up of 14 amino acids. CDR1 is LNHNV, CDR2 YYDKDF, per germline (reference sequence). The V gene lost 8 bases and the J gene lost 0 bases, with 11 bases spanning the gap. CDR3: CATSTTLSYNEQFF. CDR3 coding DNA: TGTGCCACCTCAACGACCCTCTCCTACAATGAGCAGTTCTTC.

This clonotype occurred many times. The chain carries TRBV6-6 and TRBJ2-2; no clear D gene. V lost 2 bases and J lost 4, with 5 bases in between. Germline V gives CDR1 MNHNY, CDR2 SVGAGI (reference sequence). This CDR3 has 13 residues. Written as DNA, the CDR3 is TGTGCCAGCAGTTACCCCAGCACCGGGGAGCTGTTTTTT. It encodes CASSYPSTGELFF.

This clonotype was seen only a few times. The rearrangement links TRBV14 to TRBJ1-2, with no clear D. Trimming took off 4 bases at V and 2 bases at J, with 8 bases between the two ends. CDR1 SGHDN and CDR2 FVKESK come from the germline V gene. The CDR3 sequence is 13 residues long. DNA of the CDR3: TGTGCCAGCAGCCTCGAGATGAACTATGGCTACACCTTC. It yields the protein CASSLEMNYGYTF.

The table lists this clonotype with many counts. V and J are TRBV6-5 and TRBJ1-2, with D tentatively TRBD1 (5 bases). V lost 2 bases and J 4 bases, leaving 11 bases between the germline ends. The CDR3 runs to 14 residues. Germline values: CDR1 MNHEY, CDR2 SVGAGI. The CDR3 loop reads CASSYRGEVYGYTF. The CDR3 DNA reads TGTGCCAGCAGTTACCGGGGGGAAGTCTATGGCTACACCTTC.

This clonotype was counted a few times. This chain connects TRBV6-1 to TRBJ2-5; no reliable D call. The CDR3 contains 13 residues. Germline assignment: CDR1 MNHNS and CDR2 SASEGT. Trimming stripped 2 bases from V and 5 bases from J, with 9 bases between. This chain's CDR3 is CASSERNRETQYF. The CDR3, as DNA: TGTGCCAGCAGTGAAAGAAATCGGGAGACCCAGTACTTC.

This clonotype appeared many times. This rearrangement joins TRBV19 to TRBJ1-5; D gene uncertain. The CDR3 is 13 amino acids. The V gene's germline CDR1 is LNHDA and CDR2 SQIVND (reference sequence). Trimming shortened V by 0 bases and J by 7 bases, and 7 bases separated the two germline ends. CDR3 amino acids: CASSIEERQPQHF. As DNA, the CDR3 is TGTGCCAGTAGTATAGAGGAGCGCCAGCCCCAGCATTTT.

At least ten counts were recorded for this clonotype. The chain links TRBV11-2 to TRBJ2-1, with 7 bases matching TRBD1. Germline values: CDR1 SGHAT, CDR2 FQNNGV. This CDR3 is 17 amino acids long. J was trimmed by 4 bases and V by 2 bases; bases with no gene match: 11. The CDR3 region is CASSLWYGRQGYNEQFF. In nucleotides, the CDR3 is TGTGCCAGCAGCTTATGGTACGGGCGACAGGGTTACAATGAGCAGTTCTTC.

This clonotype occurred a few times. V and J are TRBV6-6 and TRBJ2-7; D gene ambiguous. Germline-derived CDR1 and CDR2 are MNHNY and SVGAGI (reference sequence). Trimming cost V 6 bases and J 5 bases, with 11 bases left between them. The CDR3 consists of 12 residues. CDR3 bases: TGTGCCAGCAGCCCCATTGGGGACGAGCAGTACTTC. Its translation is CASSPIGDEQYF.

The CDR3 sequence: CASSPDRGARGTQYF. The DNA of the CDR3 is TGTGCCAGCAGTCCTGACAGGGGGGCCAGAGGTACGCAGTATTTT. The chain combines TRBV2 with TRBJ2-3, with 9 bases aligning to TRBD1. The CDR3 is 15 amino acids. Germline V lookup: CDR1 SNHLY, CDR2 FYNNEI. J was trimmed by 8 bases and V by 5 bases; bases with no gene match: 11.

This clonotype came up many times. This sequence joins TRBV10-1 and TRBJ2-1, with TRBD1 matching 7 bases. The V and J ends lost 5 bases and 4 bases, in that order; junction bases with no gene match: 5. Per germline, CDR1 WNHNN and CDR2 SYGVQD (reference sequence). The CDR3 is 14 amino acids. In DNA, the CDR3 is TGCGCCAGCAGTCCAGCGGACAGGTACAATGAGCAGTTCTTC. Its translation: CASSPADRYNEQFF.

In its sample, this clonotype was seen many times. This chain uses TRBV4-1 with TRBJ2-7, with 8 bases matching TRBD1. V was clipped by 0 bases and J by 2 bases; unmatched bases: 6. Germline V gene lookup returns CDR1 MGHRA and CDR2 YSYEKL. The CDR3 spans 16 residues. The CDR3, as DNA: TGCGCCAGCAGCCAAGAATCGGAGACAGGGGCCTACGAGCAGTACTTC. Protein product: CASSQESETGAYEQYF.

This clonotype was recorded many times. The V gene is TRBV11-3, the J gene TRBJ2-1; D is unclear. The CDR3 length is 15 residues. The V gene's germline CDR1 is SGHNT and CDR2 YENEEA. V gave up 4 bases and J gave up 6 bases, with 16 bases separating them. DNA for the CDR3: TGTGCCAGCAGCTCCACGAGGTCTGGGGTCAATGAGCAGTTCTTC. Residues: CASSSTRSGVNEQFF.

This clonotype was seen only a few times. The chain joins TRBV7-2 to TRBJ1-4; weak D call: TRBD1 (6 bases). This CDR3 region has 13 residues. Germline CDR1 SGHTA, CDR2 FQGNSA. V lost 5 bases and J 10 bases, leaving 14 bases between the germline ends. In DNA form, the CDR3 reads TGTGCCAGCAGCCCACTCCAACAGGGAAAACTGTTTTTT. It specifies CASSPLQQGKLFF. Drawing the rest from reference TRBV7-2 and TRBJ1-4, the complete variable domain is GAGVSQSPSNKVTEKGKDVELRCDPISGHTALYWYRQSLGQGLEFLIYFQGNSAPDKSGLPSDRFSAERTGGSVSTLTIQRTQQEDSAVYLCASSPLQQGKLFFGSGTQLSVL.

Points on this clonotype: The junction shows a germline mismatch at one end, possibly a read error. The chain uses TRBV6-6 and TRBJ2-3; TRBD2 might be the D (7 bases). CDR3 size: 21 residues. Germline V gene sequence: CDR1 MNHNY, CDR2 SVGAGI (reference sequence). The CDR3 region has the DNA TGTGCCAGCAGTGACTCGGGGGGCGCGGGACCAGGGGAGTCGACCACAGATACGCAGTATTTT. It is translated as CASSDSGGAGPGESTTDTQYF.

In its sample, this clonotype was seen a few times. The chain employs TRBV29-1 and TRBJ2-7; weak D call: TRBD1 (5 bases). The germline V gene encodes CDR1 SQVTM and CDR2 ANQGSEA. V was cut by 7 bases and J by 2 bases, with 18 bases left in between. The length of the CDR3 is 14 residues. As DNA, the CDR3 is TGCAGCGGAGCCCAGGGTGCCGGCCCCTACGAGCAGTACTTC. Amino acids: CSGAQGAGPYEQYF.